This T cell receptor beta chain appears in the sequencing data of a study of response to subunit inactivated influenza vaccine. TCRdb re-derived calls from the RT-PCR reads in MiXCR, one entry per CDR3 protein. The data contain more than 700,000 distinct CDR3 sequences, 20% to 25% of them singletons. As for this clonotype: Its antigen is not identified.

Study outcomes and limitations: Seasonal influenza vaccination, on each occasion, was suggested by the authors to recruit few new T cells.

The V gene lost 1 base and the J gene lost 7 bases, with 17 bases spanning the gap. The CDR3 has 16 amino acids. The V gene's germline CDR1 is LGHNA and CDR2 YNFKEQ. The receptor comes from a man aged 50 to 60 who received an inactivated influenza vaccine. The chain links TRBV4-2 to TRBJ2-4; TRBD1 is a possible D gene (6 bases). This sample comprised PBMCs from blood, obtained approximately 5 days after vaccination. In DNA form, the CDR3 reads TGTGCCAGCAGCCAAGTGTTACGACAGGTTCATAACATTCAGTACTTC. Translated: CASSQVLRQVHNIQYF.